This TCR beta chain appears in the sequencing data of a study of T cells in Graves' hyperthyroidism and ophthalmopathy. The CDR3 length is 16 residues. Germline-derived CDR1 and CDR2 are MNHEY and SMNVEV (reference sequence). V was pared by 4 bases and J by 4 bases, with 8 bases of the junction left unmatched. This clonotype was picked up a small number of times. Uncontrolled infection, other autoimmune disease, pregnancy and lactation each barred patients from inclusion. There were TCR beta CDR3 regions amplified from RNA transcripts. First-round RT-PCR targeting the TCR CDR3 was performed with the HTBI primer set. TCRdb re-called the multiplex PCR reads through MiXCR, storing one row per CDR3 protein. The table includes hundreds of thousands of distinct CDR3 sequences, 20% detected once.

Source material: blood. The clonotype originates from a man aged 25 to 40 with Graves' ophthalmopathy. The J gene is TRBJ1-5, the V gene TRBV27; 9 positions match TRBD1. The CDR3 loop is CASSSLQGAGNQPQHF. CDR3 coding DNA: TGTGCCAGCAGTTCTTTACAGGGGGCGGGTAATCAGCCCCAGCATTTT.